Listed below are T cell receptor beta chains from one sample, sequenced in a study of cytomegalovirus exposure and HLA in healthy donors. Clones were read by immunoSEQ multiplex PCR, and TCRdb kept only the in-frame ones, dropping some. The sample holds 150,000 to 200,000 clones. Sequenced: PBMCs. The source is a woman aged 55 to 70 in good health and CMV-seronegative. Each CDR3 is given with its conserved first and last residue. Each record gives: V gene, CDR3 length, J gene, D gene, CDR3 protein, CDR3 DNA. The D gene is left open where the match is weak.

>TRBV29-1|11|TRBJ2-7|.
CSVGGTYEQYF
TGCAGCGTCGGCGGGACCTACGAGCAGTACTTC
>TRBV19|16|TRBJ1-5|.
CASSMGDSLGNQPQHF
TGTGCCAGTAGTATGGGGGACTCCTTGGGCAATCAGCCCCAGCATTTT
>TRBV5-1|14|TRBJ1-4|.
CASSDPGGNEKLFF
TGCGCCAGCAGCGACCCCGGAGGGAATGAAAAACTGTTTTTT
>TRBV7-9|15|TRBJ2-5|TRBD1
CASSLGQGVGETQYF
TGTGCCAGCAGCTTGGGACAGGGGGTCGGGGAGACCCAGTACTTC
>TRBV5-1|14|TRBJ2-1|TRBD1
CASSLTGGSNEQFF
TGCGCCAGCAGCCTGACAGGGGGGTCGAATGAGCAGTTCTTC
>TRBV11-2|13|TRBJ2-1|.
CASRENGYNEQFF
TGTGCCAGCAGGGAGAACGGCTACAATGAGCAGTTCTTC
>TRBV11-2|15|TRBJ1-2|TRBD1
CASSFRTGVGYGYTF
TGTGCCAGCAGCTTCCGAACAGGGGTGGGCTATGGCTACACCTTC
>TRBV7-2|16|TRBJ1-2|.
CASSLEGQSANYGYTF
TGTGCCAGCAGCTTAGAGGGGCAATCAGCTAACTATGGCTACACCTTC
>TRBV5-6|18|TRBJ2-6|TRBD1
CASSFLGGSSSGANVLTF
TGTGCCAGCAGTTTCCTAGGGGGCTCTAGCTCTGGGGCCAACGTCCTGACTTTC
>TRBV9|15|TRBJ1-2|.
CASSIQGHNTYGYTF
TGTGCCAGCAGCATCCAAGGACACAATACTTATGGCTACACCTTC
>TRBV6-5|16|TRBJ2-7|TRBD1
CASSYSVGTGAYEQYF
TGTGCCAGCAGTTACTCGGTTGGGACAGGGGCCTACGAGCAGTACTTC
>TRBV5-1|14|TRBJ2-1|.
CASSPPPSYNEQFF
TGCGCCAGCAGCCCTCCCCCTTCGTACAATGAGCAGTTCTTC
>TRBV6-1|16|TRBJ1-4|.
CASSVQGPPTNEKLFF
TGTGCCAGCAGTGTCCAGGGGCCCCCAACTAATGAAAAACTGTTTTTT
>TRBV5-1|15|TRBJ2-3|TRBD1
CASSLLGQGADTQYF
TGCGCCAGCAGCTTGTTGGGACAGGGTGCAGATACGCAGTATTTT